This section outlines one T cell receptor (beta chain) sequence together with its context. This sample is drawn from a study of OX40 agonist ivuxolimab in advanced cancers. The assay was immunoSEQ multiplex PCR, and TCRdb's table has in-frame clones only and misses some. The top ten clones hold about 48% of a sample with 49,000 or so clones, approximately 90% of them seen once. The CDR3 loop spans 10 amino acids. With 7 bases removed from V and 2 bases from J, the gap between germline ends came to 5 bases. Germline values: CDR1 SQVTM, CDR2 ANQGSEA. The input for sequencing was CD4+ or CD8+ T cells sorted from blood, taken in a trial of the OX40 agonist ivuxolimab. The V call is TRBV29-1, the J call TRBJ1-1; D is undetermined. This TCR came from an adult with an advanced solid tumor such as melanoma, head and neck, liver or kidney cancer. The DNA for the CDR3 is TGCAGCGCCTTAAACACTGAAGCTTTCTTT. The encoded protein is CSALNTEAFF. Supplemented by reference TRBV29-1 and TRBJ1-1, the full variable domain reads SAVISQKPSRDICQRGTSLTIQCQVDSQVTMMFWYRQQPGQSLTLIATANQGSEATYESGFVIDKFPISRPNLTFSTLTVSNMSPEDSSIYLCSALNTEAFFGQGTRLTVV.